Presented here are 31 T cell receptor beta chains from one specimen sequenced in a study of cytomegalovirus exposure and HLA in healthy donors. Amplification used 60 Vbeta primers and 13 Jbeta primers. TCRdb's copy holds only in-frame clones and misses some; the assay was immunoSEQ multiplex PCR. The sample lists approximately 150,000 clones, around 80% occurring once. The sample was PBMCs. Source of these receptors: a woman between 18 and 30 years old in good health and CMV-seronegative.

J is TRBJ2-7 and V is TRBV7-2, with D perhaps matching TRBD2 (5 bases). CDR3 length: 14 amino acids. Trimming removed 4 bases from V and 6 bases from J, with 16 bases in between. CDR1 is SGHTA, CDR2 FQGNSA, per germline. The CDR3 reads CASSSSGTVREQYF. CDR3 bases: TGTGCCAGCAGCTCCTCGGGAACCGTGCGCGAGCAGTACTTC.

The chain joins TRBV2 to TRBJ2-7; the D gene is possibly TRBD1 (6 bases). Germline assignment: CDR1 SNHLY and CDR2 FYNNEI. The CDR3 totals 13 residues. The V gene lost 10 bases and the J gene lost 3 bases, with 16 bases spanning the gap. The CDR3 protein is CAITGFSNYEQYF. CDR3 DNA: TGTGCCATCACAGGGTTCTCCAACTACGAGCAGTACTTC.

This chain uses TRBV30 with TRBJ2-5; no clear D. This CDR3 spans 14 amino acids. V gave up 5 bases and J gave up 1 base, with 14 bases separating them. Germline V gene sequence: CDR1 GTSNPN, CDR2 SVGIG (reference sequence). CDR3 region: CAWGSHSFQETQYF. DNA for the CDR3: TGTGCCTGGGGTAGCCATTCCTTCCAAGAGACCCAGTACTTC.

This clone was counted only a few times. CDR3 sequence reads: CSAGSGTRAYEQYF. The CDR3 nucleotides are TGCAGCGCAGGCTCCGGGACACGGGCGTACGAGCAGTACTTC. This chain connects TRBV29-1 to TRBJ2-7; D perhaps matches TRBD1 (6 bases). In germline, CDR1 is SQVTM, CDR2 ANQGSEA. With 7 bases removed from V and 4 bases from J, the gap between germline ends came to 20 bases. The CDR3 length is 14 residues.

The chain joins TRBV10-3 to TRBJ1-1; 12 nucleotides align to TRBD1. This CDR3 is built from 14 residues. Germline-derived CDR1 and CDR2 are ENHRY and SYGVKD. V shed 11 bases, J shed 7 bases, and the junction held 11 bases outside the gene matches. The CDR3 is CAASGTGGPNEAFF. CDR3 nucleotide sequence: TGTGCCGCATCCGGGACAGGGGGCCCCAATGAAGCTTTCTTT.

This rearrangement joins TRBV5-4 to TRBJ2-1; possible D gene TRBD1, 6 bases. Trimming left V 3 bases short and J 1 base short, with 11 bases between. Germline assignment: CDR1 SGHNT and CDR2 YYREEE (reference sequence). The CDR3 runs 15 residues. CDR3 sequence: CASSSFGQSYNEQFF. The DNA of the CDR3 is TGTGCCAGCAGCTCTTTCGGACAGTCCTACAATGAGCAGTTCTTC.

This chain joins TRBV19 and TRBJ2-7; weak D call: TRBD2 (5 bases). Germline CDR1 and CDR2: LNHDA and SQIVND (reference sequence). Trimming left V 9 bases short and J 6 bases short, with 12 bases between. There are 11 residues in the CDR3. The CDR3 reads CASAGALEQYF. The CDR3, as DNA: TGTGCCAGCGCGGGCGCGCTCGAGCAGTACTTC.

This chain uses TRBV4-1 with TRBJ1-1; 9 nucleotides align to TRBD1. The CDR3 consists of 18 residues. Per the germline V gene, CDR1 is MGHRA and CDR2 is YSYEKL. V dropped 1 base and J dropped 1; count of bases not matched to a gene: 10. The CDR3: CASSQGGTGHLSNTEAFF. CDR3 DNA: TGCGCCAGCAGCCAAGGGGGGACAGGGCACCTCTCGAACACTGAAGCTTTCTTT.

The CDR3 protein is CSVEHSGQPLGEQYF. For the CDR3, the DNA is TGCAGCGTTGAACACTCGGGACAGCCCCTCGGCGAGCAGTACTTC. The chain recombines TRBV29-1 with TRBJ2-7, with 7 bases matching TRBD1. The length of the CDR3 is 15 residues. Germline CDR1 is SQVTM and CDR2 is ANQGSEA. J gave up 6 bases and V 2 bases, and 13 bases lay outside the gene matches.

The CDR3 protein is CASSPTQGAVAFF. The CDR3 nucleotides read TGTGCCAGCTCACCCACACAGGGGGCAGTGGCTTTCTTT. The genes are TRBV18 and TRBJ1-1, with 9 bases fitting TRBD1. This CDR3 region has 13 residues. Germline V gives CDR1 KGHSH, CDR2 LQKENI. V lost 3 bases, J lost 11 bases, and 7 bases stayed unmatched.

The chain carries TRBV5-1 and TRBJ1-2; 10 positions match TRBD1. Germline V lookup: CDR1 SGHRS, CDR2 YFSETQ. The CDR3 is 14 residues long. J gave up 7 bases and V 5 bases, and 8 bases lay outside the gene matches. CDR3 in amino acids: CASRNGQGVGGYTF. In nucleotides, the CDR3 is TGCGCCAGCAGGAACGGACAGGGGGTTGGTGGCTACACCTTC.

The J gene is TRBJ1-1, the V gene TRBV6-1; a possible D gene is TRBD1 (6 bases). CDR1 is MNHNS and CDR2 is SASEGT in the germline V gene. The CDR3 totals 13 residues. V gave up 4 bases and J gave up 7 bases, with 13 bases separating them. CDR3 amino acids: CASSGGLGFEAFF. The CDR3 coding sequence is TGTGCCAGCAGTGGGGGGCTGGGATTTGAAGCTTTCTTT.

This clone was counted a few times. The chain carries TRBV12-5 and TRBJ2-3; D unresolved. Trimming removed 6 bases at V and 6 bases at J, with 10 bases between. The CDR3 consists of 12 residues. CDR1 is LGHNT, CDR2 FRNRAP, per germline. The CDR3 region is CASGPMSDTQYF. The CDR3 nucleotides read TGTGCTAGTGGACCTATGTCTGATACGCAGTATTTT.

The genes are TRBV29-1 and TRBJ2-2; D possibly corresponds to TRBD1 (6 bases). This CDR3 contains 14 residues. Germline V CDR1 and CDR2: SQVTM, ANQGSEA. Trimming left V 3 bases short and J 1 base short, with 9 bases between. The CDR3 reads CSVDDRRNTGELFF. In DNA form, the CDR3 reads TGCAGCGTTGACGACAGGAGGAACACCGGGGAGCTGTTTTTT.

The J gene is TRBJ2-1, the V gene TRBV5-6, with TRBD2 identical over 11 bases. The CDR3 has 14 residues. V dropped 4 bases and J dropped 7; count of bases not matched to a gene: 4. In germline, CDR1 is SGHDT, CDR2 YYEEEE. The CDR3 region has the DNA TGTGCCAGCAGCGAAATAGCGGGAGGGAATGAGCAGTTCTTC. It codes for CASSEIAGGNEQFF.

The chain joins TRBV19 to TRBJ2-4, with a possible D match to TRBD1 (7 bases). Germline V CDR1 and CDR2: LNHDA, SQIVND (reference sequence). The CDR3 runs 16 residues. V shed 6 bases and J shed 1 base, with 16 bases lying between them. The CDR3 spells CASRGGGGMAKNIQYF. CDR3 bases: TGTGCCAGTAGAGGTGGAGGGGGCATGGCCAAAAACATTCAGTACTTC.

This clone has only a few counts. This rearrangement joins TRBV4-1 to TRBJ2-5, with TRBD2 matching over 9 bases. V shed 4 bases and J 4 bases; nucleotides not matched to a gene: 10. This CDR3 contains 16 residues. Germline CDR1 MGHRA, CDR2 YSYEKL. Here the CDR3 DNA reads TGCGCCAGCAGCCCTTACATTAGCGGGAGCGGAGAGACCCAGTACTTC. As protein: CASSPYISGSGETQYF.

This clone was counted a few times. The CDR3 sequence is CASSVGTVYTDTQYF. For the CDR3, the DNA is TGTGCCAGCAGCGTAGGGACAGTATACACAGATACGCAGTATTTT. The V gene is TRBV9, the J gene TRBJ2-3; D is possibly TRBD1 (6 bases). Looked up from germline, CDR1 is SGDLS and CDR2 is YYNGEE. This CDR3 has 15 residues. The V gene lost 0 bases and the J gene lost 2 bases, with 10 bases spanning the gap.

V usage is TRBV5-1 and J usage is TRBJ1-4, with 7 bases matching TRBD1. Germline CDR1 SGHRS, CDR2 YFSETQ. The CDR3 loop spans 16 amino acids. The ends lost 4 bases at V and 1 base at J; junction bases unmatched: 7. The CDR3 nucleotides read TGCGCCAGCAGCCCCGGCACAGGGGTAACTAATGAAAAACTGTTTTTT. Protein: CASSPGTGVTNEKLFF.

This clone has only a few counts. The V call is TRBV11-2, the J call TRBJ2-1; 9 nucleotides match TRBD1. CDR1 is SGHAT, CDR2 FQNNGV, per germline. The CDR3 spans 14 residues. V lost 2 bases, J lost 9 bases, and 5 bases stayed unmatched. The CDR3 region is CASSLITGGVEQFF. The CDR3, as DNA: TGTGCCAGCAGCTTAATTACAGGGGGCGTTGAGCAGTTCTTC.

CDR3 in amino acids: CASSLVGLAGGPSSYNEQFF. In DNA, the CDR3 is TGCGCCAGCAGCTTGGTTGGGCTAGCGGGAGGCCCAAGCTCCTACAATGAGCAGTTCTTC. The rearrangement uses TRBV5-1 and TRBJ2-1, with 11 nucleotides matching TRBD2. The CDR3 contains 20 residues. Germline CDR1 reads SGHRS; CDR2 reads YFSETQ. The V segment lost 0 bases and the J segment 0 bases; nucleotides outside the gene matches: 11.

This clone was seen a single time. This chain uses TRBV2 with TRBJ2-5; tentatively, D is TRBD1 (5 bases). Germline values: CDR1 SNHLY, CDR2 FYNNEI. This CDR3 contains 12 residues. Trimming cost V 7 bases and J 2 bases, with 8 bases left between them. The CDR3 loop reads CASTREQETQYF. The CDR3 bases are TGTGCCAGCACCAGGGAACAAGAGACCCAGTACTTC.

The CDR3 DNA follows: TGTGCCAGCACCCCGGCGGGTAGAAACTATGGCTACACCTTC. Translation gives CASTPAGRNYGYTF. The chain uses TRBV11-2 and TRBJ1-2; unclear D gene. From germline, CDR1 is SGHAT and CDR2 FQNNGV. Trimming took 7 bases from V and 2 from J, leaving 14 bases between them. CDR3 length equals 14 residues.

The rearrangement links TRBV7-2 to TRBJ1-2; 10 positions agree with TRBD1. The V gene's germline CDR1 is SGHTA and CDR2 FQGNSA. The J segment lost 8 bases and the V segment lost 1 base, leaving 13 bases of the junction unmatched. This CDR3 has 17 residues. This CDR3 reads CASSLVLASGTGVGYTF. In nucleotides, the CDR3 is TGTGCCAGCAGCTTAGTTCTCGCCTCGGGGACAGGGGTAGGCTACACCTTC. Full variable domain (missing parts from reference TRBV7-2 and TRBJ1-2): GAGVSQSPSNKVTEKGKDVELRCDPISGHTALYWYRQSLGQGLEFLIYFQGNSAPDKSGLPSDRFSAERTGGSVSTLTIQRTQQEDSAVYLCASSLVLASGTGVGYTFGSGTRLTVV.

The chain combines TRBV7-9 with TRBJ1-1, with 7 bases that match TRBD1. From germline, CDR1 is SEHNR and CDR2 FQNEAQ (reference sequence). The ends lost 5 bases at V and 7 bases at J; junction bases unmatched: 4. There are 12 residues in the CDR3. CDR3 DNA sequence: TGTGCCAGCAGCCAGGGGGACCTTGAAGCTTTCTTT. Translated, it gives CASSQGDLEAFF.

The chain's CDR3 is CASTLNRGTSYEQYF. The CDR3 DNA is TGTGCCAGCACTTTGAACAGGGGAACCTCCTACGAGCAGTACTTC. The chain uses TRBV6-5 and TRBJ2-7, with 7 bases fitting TRBD1. Germline values: CDR1 MNHEY, CDR2 SVGAGI. The CDR3 runs 15 residues. V gave up 7 bases and J gave up 0 bases; unmatched junction bases: 9.

V gene TRBV10-2 combines with J gene TRBJ2-3; possibly TRBD1 for D (6 bases). Germline V gene lookup returns CDR1 WSHSY and CDR2 SAAADI. This CDR3 contains 14 residues. The ends were cut back, 7 bases at V and 5 bases at J, with 16 bases in the middle. The chain's CDR3 is CASTGTQGGDTQYF. CDR3 in DNA: TGCGCCAGCACTGGGACCCAAGGGGGAGATACGCAGTATTTT.

This chain joins TRBV9 and TRBJ1-5; D uncertain. The V end was cut by 4 bases, the J end by 2 bases, with 7 bases between. The length of the CDR3 is 13 residues. The V gene's germline CDR1 is SGDLS and CDR2 YYNGEE. DNA of the CDR3: TGTGCCAGCAGCCCCGGAGGCAATCAGCCCCAGCATTTT. Encoded protein: CASSPGGNQPQHF.

CDR3: CASSLPGQFYEQYF. The CDR3 DNA follows: TGTGCCAGCAGCTTACCCGGACAGTTCTACGAGCAGTACTTC. The chain is built from TRBV5-6 and TRBJ2-7, with D possibly being TRBD1 (6 bases). The CDR3 contains 14 residues. CDR1 SGHDT and CDR2 YYEEEE come from the germline V gene. V shed 2 bases and J shed 3 bases, with 12 bases lying between them.

This clone was counted a few times. This sequence joins TRBV4-1 and TRBJ2-1; the D is unclear. Germline values: CDR1 MGHRA, CDR2 YSYEKL. The V end lost 3 bases, the J end lost 1 base, and 13 bases lay between the germline ends. The CDR3 runs 16 residues. CDR3 region: CASSQVAQMSYNEQFF. The CDR3 DNA reads as TGCGCCAGCAGCCAGGTAGCTCAGATGTCCTACAATGAGCAGTTCTTC.

The V and J genes are TRBV5-1 and TRBJ1-3, with no clear D. The CDR3 extends over 14 amino acids. Germline CDR1 is SGHRS and CDR2 is YFSETQ. Between the trimmed V and J ends, which lost 2 bases and 0 bases, there was a span of 6 bases. CDR3 sequence reads: CASSFGSSGNTIYF. The CDR3 bases are TGCGCCAGCAGCTTCGGGTCCTCTGGAAACACCATATATTTT.